This T cell receptor (beta chain) was obtained from a study of blood T cell repertoires in COVID-19. Study in general: Samples came from the United States, Italy and Spain, spanning acute and convalescent COVID-19. In each case, the material was cDNA or gDNA derived from T cells, B-cell-depleted T cells, or PBMCs.

V lost 4 bases and J lost 2, with 9 bases in between. The CDR3 runs to 13 residues. Per germline, CDR1 SGHRS and CDR2 YFSETQ. In the source study's methods: Nucleated cell counts were estimated from reference gene primer amplification. TCRdb's table, derived via immunoSEQ multiplex PCR, lists solely in-frame clones and lacks some. That table is the source of V, J and clone size, and D and trimming were worked out from the DNA. The sample contains 200,000 to 250,000 clones, about 90% of which appear only once. This clonotype was obtained from a woman aged 25 to 39 who had recovered from COVID-19. The sequenced sample consisted of peripheral blood. The rearrangement links TRBV5-1 to TRBJ1-2; maybe TRBD1 (5 bases). The CDR3 sequence is CASSRQPNYGYTF. The CDR3 DNA sequence: TGCGCCAGCAGCCGACAGCCGAACTATGGCTACACCTTC.